This passage covers 12 T cell receptor beta chains from one sample sequenced in a study of T cells in localized non-small cell lung cancer. Here immunoSEQ multiplex PCR was the method, and the copy in TCRdb shows in-frame clones only, minus some. The sample carries some 30,000 clones, 75% to 90% recorded once. This material consisted of peripheral blood mononuclear cells, taken before any cancer treatment. The receptors originated from a man aged 40-75 years with stage III lung adenocarcinoma.

The chain recombines TRBV28 with TRBJ1-2; D unresolved. V was clipped by 5 bases and J by 1 base, with 11 bases between them. The CDR3 consists of 14 residues. CDR1 is MDHEN, CDR2 SYDVKM, per germline. The CDR3 spells CASSVKRSNYGYTF. Here the CDR3 DNA reads TGTGCCAGCAGTGTAAAGAGGAGTAACTATGGCTACACCTTC.

The rearrangement links TRBV7-2 to TRBJ2-2; D possibly corresponds to TRBD1 (5 bases). The CDR3 totals 13 residues. Germline CDR1 reads SGHTA; CDR2 reads FQGNSA. Trimming left V 5 bases short and J 7 bases short, with 11 bases between. CDR3: CASSPAQVGELFF. The CDR3 DNA follows: TGTGCCAGCAGCCCCGCACAGGTCGGGGAGCTGTTTTTT.

The V gene is TRBV9, the J gene TRBJ2-2; D is unclear. V lost 0 bases and J 6 bases, leaving 6 bases between the germline ends. Germline values: CDR1 SGDLS, CDR2 YYNGEE. The length of the CDR3 is 13 residues. CDR3 region: CASSVEVPGELFF. CDR3 DNA: TGTGCCAGCAGCGTAGAGGTGCCCGGGGAGCTGTTTTTT.

This clone showed up just a few times. This sequence joins TRBV4-3 and TRBJ1-5, with D hard to call. This CDR3 is built from 13 residues. Trimming left V 0 bases short and J 7 bases short, with 7 bases between. Per the germline V gene, CDR1 is LGHNA and CDR2 is YSLEER. The CDR3 DNA sequence: TGCGCCAGCAGCCAAGACGTGAGCCAGCCCCAGCATTTT. Translated: CASSQDVSQPQHF.

This clone is large (0.1 to 1%) within its sample. Within the sample, other DNA sequences also encode this same CDR3. The rearrangement uses TRBV19 and TRBJ2-1, with D possibly matching TRBD2 (6 bases). The CDR3 extends over 13 amino acids. Trimming shortened V by 1 base and J by 8 bases, and 9 bases separated the two germline ends. In germline, CDR1 is LNHDA, CDR2 SQIVND (reference sequence). The CDR3 loop reads CASSIVSGDEQFF. In DNA, the CDR3 is TGTGCCAGTAGTATAGTCTCGGGAGATGAGCAGTTCTTC.

This chain uses TRBV2 with TRBJ2-3; 9 bases are shared with TRBD1. The CDR3 loop spans 14 amino acids. J lost 5 bases, V lost 5 bases, and 5 bases had no gene match. Per germline, CDR1 SNHLY and CDR2 FYNNEI. The CDR3 is CASSLQGAGDTQYF. The CDR3 region has the DNA TGTGCCAGCAGTTTACAGGGGGCCGGAGATACGCAGTATTTT.

Concerning this clone itself: Sequence at one end of the junction differs from germline and may be a read error. The sample has other DNA sequences that encode this CDR3 too. The gene calls are TRBV30 and TRBJ1-5, with 9 bases that match TRBD1. The germline CDR1 and CDR2 sequences are GTSNPN and SVGIG (reference sequence). The CDR3 sequence is 16 residues long. CDR3 region: CACTRTGTGKNQPQHF. DNA of the CDR3: TGTGCCTGCACCCGAACCGGGACAGGGAAAAATCAACCCCAGCATTTT.

This clone was seen once. The chain is built from TRBV6-6 and TRBJ1-6, with D tentatively TRBD1 (6 bases). The germline V gene has CDR1 MNHNY and CDR2 SVGAGI (reference sequence). The CDR3 contains 14 residues. Trimming took 6 bases from V and 5 from J, leaving 11 bases between them. The CDR3 sequence: CASSRQANNSPLHF. In nucleotides, the CDR3 is TGTGCCAGCAGCCGACAGGCTAATAATTCACCCCTCCACTTT.

The chain employs TRBV9 and TRBJ1-3; D remains unclear. This CDR3 contains 14 residues. V was clipped by 0 bases and J by 0 bases, with 4 bases between them. Germline-derived CDR1 and CDR2 are SGDLS and YYNGEE. Here the CDR3 DNA reads TGTGCCAGCAGCGTAGGAAGCTCTGGAAACACCATATATTTT. This encodes CASSVGSSGNTIYF.

The chain has TRBV6-6 and TRBJ2-7; 9 positions agree with TRBD1. Germline V CDR1 and CDR2: MNHNY, SVGAGI (reference sequence). V lost 5 bases to trimming and J lost 1 base; unmatched junction nucleotides: 9. The CDR3 is 16 residues long. CDR3 sequence (DNA): TGTGCCAGCAGTCCTCCTAAACAGGGGGCTTCCTACGAGCAGTACTTC. It is translated as CASSPPKQGASYEQYF.

The V call is TRBV2, the J call TRBJ2-2; D not certain. The CDR3 is made up of 13 amino acids. Germline V lookup: CDR1 SNHLY, CDR2 FYNNEI. V was trimmed by 5 bases and J by 5 bases, leaving 9 bases between them. CDR3: CASSSRWTGELFF. Written as DNA, the CDR3 is TGTGCCAGCAGTTCTAGATGGACCGGGGAGCTGTTTTTT.

The chain employs TRBV7-6 and TRBJ2-2, with unresolved D. V shed 7 bases and J shed 3 bases, with 12 bases lying between them. There are 14 residues in the CDR3. Germline assignment: CDR1 SGHVS and CDR2 FNYEAQ. CDR3 DNA sequence: TGTGCCAGCACCCAATCTTATTACACCGGGGAGCTGTTTTTT. This codes for CASTQSYYTGELFF.